The 32 T cell receptor beta chains presented below share a single source sample, sequenced in a study of blood T cell repertoires in COVID-19. Produced via immunoSEQ multiplex PCR; TCRdb's table is partial and in-frame only. The sample carries 170,000 or so clones, over 75% recorded once. The source material was PBMCs or T cells enriched from blood (not recorded which). These receptors all come from a woman aged 45-65 years who had recovered from COVID-19.

The rearrangement links TRBV2 to TRBJ1-3; D ambiguous. Trimming pared 8 bases from V and 0 bases from J, leaving 17 bases between. Germline V lookup: CDR1 SNHLY, CDR2 FYNNEI. This CDR3 has 16 residues. The CDR3 protein is CASALQAAISGNTIYF. The CDR3 nucleotides read TGTGCCAGCGCTCTCCAGGCTGCAATCTCTGGAAACACCATATATTTT.

The chain couples TRBV7-2 to TRBJ1-3; the match to TRBD1 covers 9 bases. Germline loops: CDR1 SGHTA, CDR2 FQGNSA. Trimming at V came to 8 bases and at J to 3 bases, leaving 8 bases not matched to a gene. This CDR3 contains 15 residues. The CDR3 nucleotides read TGTGCCAGCCGAACAGGGGGCGCAGGTGGAAACACCATATATTTT. This encodes CASRTGGAGGNTIYF. The complete variable domain, with remaining parts taken from reference TRBV7-2 and TRBJ1-3, reads GAGVSQSPSNKVTEKGKDVELRCDPISGHTALYWYRQSLGQGLEFLIYFQGNSAPDKSGLPSDRFSAERTGGSVSTLTIQRTQQEDSAVYLCASRTGGAGGNTIYFGEGSWLTVV.

The rearrangement joins TRBV11-2 to TRBJ2-1, with a tentative D call TRBD1 (6 bases). The CDR3 is 11 amino acids. The V and J ends lost 5 bases and 9 bases respectively, with 8 bases between them. The germline gives CDR1 SGHAT, CDR2 FQNNGV. The chain's CDR3 is CASSRGGEQFF. The CDR3 DNA sequence: TGTGCCAGCAGCCGAGGGGGTGAGCAGTTCTTC.

V is TRBV24-1 and J is TRBJ2-2, with TRBD1 identical over 7 bases. There are 17 residues in the CDR3. Trimming cost V 6 bases and J 6 bases; bases outside gene matches: 15. Germline values: CDR1 KGHDR, CDR2 SFDVKD. The CDR3 bases are TGTGCCACCAGTAGTACGACCGGGACAGCTATCCCCGGGGAGCTGTTTTTT. Its translation is CATSSTTGTAIPGELFF.

This rearrangement joins TRBV27 to TRBJ2-2; weak D call: TRBD2 (5 bases). Germline V CDR1 and CDR2: MNHEY, SMNVEV (reference sequence). The CDR3 is made up of 14 amino acids. Trimming took 0 bases from V and 12 from J, leaving 14 bases between them. The CDR3 DNA reads as TGTGCCAGCAGTTTATCTAGGCAGGAGGAGAAGCTGTTTTTT. It encodes CASSLSRQEEKLFF.

The J gene is TRBJ2-2, the V gene TRBV3-1 (or the pseudogene TRBV3-2), with D perhaps matching TRBD2 (5 bases). Germline V gene data show CDR1 as LGHDT and CDR2 as YNNKEL (reference sequence). V lost 6 bases and J lost 1, with 9 bases in between. This CDR3 is 14 amino acids long. CDR3 protein: CASRASGNTGELFF. In DNA, the CDR3 is TGTGCCAGCAGGGCCAGCGGGAACACCGGGGAGCTGTTTTTT.

The chain combines TRBV5-1 with TRBJ1-3; perhaps TRBD1 as D (6 bases). The germline V and J ends were trimmed by 5 bases and 3 bases, with 15 bases remaining between them. CDR1 and CDR2 (germline): SGHRS, YFSETQ. This CDR3 has 15 residues. The CDR3 nucleotides are TGCGCCAGCAGGGGAAATTCAGGGGATGGAAACACCATATATTTT. Protein sequence: CASRGNSGDGNTIYF.

This clone is a singleton in its sample. V is TRBV7-9 and J is TRBJ1-2; the match to TRBD1 covers 9 bases. The CDR3 spans 14 residues. V dropped 4 bases and J dropped 7; count of bases not matched to a gene: 7. The germline V gene has CDR1 SEHNR and CDR2 FQNEAQ (reference sequence). The CDR3 DNA reads as TGTGCCAGCAGCTCTCCCGGGACAGGGTTTGGCTACACCTTC. This sequence encodes CASSSPGTGFGYTF.

The chain couples TRBV10-1 to TRBJ2-5; 8 bases line up with TRBD1. The length of the CDR3 is 15 residues. V lost 4 bases, J lost 3 bases, and 7 bases stayed unmatched. Germline-derived CDR1 and CDR2 are WNHNN and SYGVQD (reference sequence). The CDR3 here is CASSGGATGEETQYF. CDR3 DNA: TGCGCCAGCAGTGGAGGCGCGACAGGGGAAGAGACCCAGTACTTC.

J is TRBJ2-7 and V is TRBV11-3; 9 nucleotides align to TRBD1. Trimming at V came to 6 bases and at J to 7 bases, leaving 10 bases not matched to a gene. Looked up from germline, CDR1 is SGHNT and CDR2 is YENEEA. The CDR3 is made up of 14 amino acids. DNA for the CDR3: TGTGCCAGCAGATCCACGGACAGGGGAAAAGAGCAGTACTTC. Its protein product is CASRSTDRGKEQYF.

J is TRBJ2-5 and V is TRBV7-2; D is perhaps TRBD2 (5 bases). The length of the CDR3 is 14 residues. Trimming stripped 0 bases from V and 3 bases from J, with 8 bases between. Germline lookup yields CDR1 SGHTA and CDR2 FQGNSA. CDR3 nucleotide sequence: TGTGCCAGCAGCTTAGCGCCCGGGGAAGAGACCCAGTACTTC. It codes for CASSLAPGEETQYF.

This chain links TRBV27 with TRBJ2-7; D is unresolved. The CDR3 totals 14 residues. The germline V and J ends were trimmed by 3 bases and 2 bases, with 11 bases remaining between them. The germline V gene has CDR1 MNHEY and CDR2 SMNVEV (reference sequence). CDR3: CASSLFGAPYEQYF. CDR3 nucleotide sequence: TGTGCCAGCAGTTTGTTCGGAGCACCCTACGAGCAGTACTTC.

The chain employs TRBV7-8 and TRBJ1-6; maybe TRBD1 (5 bases). Between the trimmed V and J ends, which lost 5 bases and 7 bases, there was a span of 18 bases. The CDR3 is made up of 16 amino acids. In germline, CDR1 is SGHVS, CDR2 FQNEAQ. The CDR3 region has the DNA TGTGCCAGCAGCATACAGGTTCTCGGGGGAAATTCACCCCTCCACTTT. This codes for CASSIQVLGGNSPLHF.

V is TRBV21-1 and J is TRBJ2-4; TRBD2 is the table's D call, not checked against the DNA. TRBV21-1 is classified as a pseudogene. There are 17 residues in the CDR3. CDR3 DNA sequence: TGTGCCAGCAGCAAAGGGTCTAGCGATCAGGGCAAAAACATTCAGTACTTC. This sequence encodes CASSKGSSDQGKNIQYF.

The chain combines TRBV6-2 or TRBV6-3 with TRBJ2-7, with 7 bases lining up with TRBD1. From germline, CDR1 is MNHEY and CDR2 SVGEGT. With 6 bases clipped from V and 9 bases from J, the junction kept 11 bases outside the gene matches. This CDR3 region has 13 residues. CDR3 sequence reads: CASSQGQTSGQYF. Written as DNA, the CDR3 is TGTGCCAGCAGCCAGGGACAGACCTCCGGGCAGTACTTC.

The chain recombines TRBV7-9 with TRBJ2-7; D remains ambiguous. V was clipped by 3 bases and J by 7 bases, with 19 bases between them. Germline V CDR1 and CDR2: SEHNR, FQNEAQ (reference sequence). This CDR3 has 15 amino acids. The DNA of the CDR3 is TGTGCCAGCAGCTTTACCCCGGTCTTCGCGTCGGAGCAGTACTTC. It translates to CASSFTPVFASEQYF.

There are a few counts of this clone. CDR3 sequence: CASSTDRELRNYGYTF. CDR3 coding DNA: TGTGCCAGCAGCACTGACAGGGAATTGAGAAACTATGGCTACACCTTC. This chain joins TRBV5-8 and TRBJ1-2, with 7 nucleotides matching TRBD1. This CDR3 has 16 amino acids. V shed 4 bases, J shed 2 bases, and the junction held 11 bases outside the gene matches. The germline CDR1 and CDR2 sequences are SGHTS and YDEGEE.

The J gene is TRBJ1-1, the V gene TRBV5-6, with TRBD1 as a possible D gene (6 bases). Germline CDR1 SGHDT, CDR2 YYEEEE. The length of the CDR3 is 13 residues. Trimming took off 0 bases at V and 5 bases at J, with 8 bases between the two ends. This CDR3 is CASSLVRGTEAFF. The CDR3 DNA reads TGTGCCAGCAGCTTGGTAAGGGGGACTGAAGCTTTCTTT.

The chain links TRBV14 to TRBJ1-2, with D unclear. CDR1 and CDR2 (germline): SGHDN, FVKESK. There are 14 residues in the CDR3. V was trimmed by 0 bases and J by 8 bases, leaving 13 bases between them. DNA for the CDR3: TGTGCCAGCAGCCAAGATTTGAGGGCGAAGGGCTACACCTTC. It specifies CASSQDLRAKGYTF.

The table lists this clone with a count of one. DNA of the CDR3: TGTGCCAGCAGTGGTGGTACTAGCGGGTACCAAGAGACCCAGTACTTC. Translating it yields CASSGGTSGYQETQYF. This chain joins TRBV6-1 and TRBJ2-5; TRBD2 matches 9 bases. This CDR3 has 16 residues. V lost 4 bases to trimming and J lost 0 bases; unmatched junction nucleotides: 6. The germline V gene encodes CDR1 MNHNS and CDR2 SASEGT.

The chain uses TRBV19 and TRBJ1-1; 7 bases align to TRBD1. The CDR3 has 14 amino acids. The germline CDR1 and CDR2 sequences are LNHDA and SQIVND (reference sequence). V shed 6 bases and J 8 bases; nucleotides not matched to a gene: 12. The CDR3 reads CASRSSRDRVEAFF. CDR3 in DNA: TGTGCCAGTAGATCAAGCCGGGACAGAGTAGAAGCTTTCTTT.

For this clone: Other DNA sequences in the sample encode the same CDR3. The chain couples TRBV3-1 (or the pseudogene TRBV3-2) to TRBJ1-5; D is perhaps TRBD1 (6 bases). Between the trimmed V and J ends, which lost 6 bases and 0 bases, there was a span of 12 bases. This CDR3 is built from 15 residues. The germline CDR1 and CDR2 sequences are LGHDT and YNNKEL (reference sequence). The CDR3 region has the DNA TGTGCCAGCAGTCAGACAGGCTATAGCAATCAGCCCCAGCATTTT. Translation gives CASSQTGYSNQPQHF.

The rearrangement links TRBV11-2 to TRBJ1-5; no firm D call. Germline-derived CDR1 and CDR2 are SGHAT and FQNNGV. CDR3 size: 14 residues. V was trimmed by 2 bases and J by 4 bases, leaving 9 bases between them. The CDR3 protein is CASSLNSYNQPQHF. The CDR3 region has the DNA TGTGCCAGCAGCTTAAACTCCTATAATCAGCCCCAGCATTTT.

This chain links TRBV11-3 with TRBJ2-5; weak D call: TRBD2 (7 bases). The CDR3 runs 15 residues. V lost 6 bases and J lost 0, with 14 bases in between. Germline V CDR1 and CDR2: SGHNT, YENEEA. The CDR3 nucleotides are TGTGCCAGCAGTTCGGGGGGCCTGAACCAAGAGACCCAGTACTTC. Translated: CASSSGGLNQETQYF.

This clone occurred once. This chain joins TRBV24-1 and TRBJ2-5, with D possibly being TRBD2 (7 bases). Germline V gene sequence: CDR1 KGHDR, CDR2 SFDVKD. Trimming took off 7 bases at V and 4 bases at J, with 12 bases between the two ends. The CDR3 is 13 residues long. The chain's CDR3 is CATSGGPVETQYF. Written as DNA, the CDR3 is TGTGCCACCAGCGGGGGGCCTGTAGAGACCCAGTACTTC.

Here the CDR3 reads CASSSPRDLTDTQYF. The CDR3 DNA sequence: TGTGCCAGCAGCTCCCCGAGGGATCTAACAGATACGCAGTATTTT. This chain uses TRBV7-2 with TRBJ2-3, with D perhaps matching TRBD2 (5 bases). V shed 4 bases and J shed 3 bases, with 14 bases lying between them. Germline CDR1 SGHTA, CDR2 FQGNSA. The CDR3 extends over 15 amino acids.

CDR3 amino acids: CASSFTSGNYNEQFF. The CDR3 DNA reads TGTGCCAGCAGCTTTACTAGCGGCAATTACAATGAGCAGTTCTTC. The chain carries TRBV7-2 and TRBJ2-1; 8 bases align to TRBD2. Germline loops: CDR1 SGHTA, CDR2 FQGNSA. This CDR3 comprises 15 residues. After removal of 3 bases from V and 4 bases from J, the junction contained 5 bases not matched to a gene.

The chain is built from TRBV6-5 and TRBJ2-5; TRBD1 matches 8 bases. The CDR3 covers 15 residues. V lost 7 bases to trimming and J lost 7 bases; unmatched junction nucleotides: 14. Germline values: CDR1 MNHEY, CDR2 SVGAGI. CDR3 coding DNA: TGTGCCAGCACCGACGGGACAGGAGCTCGGTGGACCCAGTACTTC. It specifies CASTDGTGARWTQYF.

This chain joins TRBV5-6 and TRBJ2-2, with D possibly being TRBD2 (6 bases). The CDR3 has 16 residues. From germline, CDR1 is SGHDT and CDR2 YYEEEE. Between the trimmed V and J ends, which lost 4 bases and 3 bases, there was a span of 16 bases. As DNA, the CDR3 is TGTGCCAGCAGCAGGGCCGGTCGCGGGGACACCGGGGAGCTGTTTTTT. It is translated as CASSRAGRGDTGELFF.

The chain links TRBV6-5 to TRBJ1-4; weak D call: TRBD1 (6 bases). Trimming left V 5 bases short and J 3 bases short, with 10 bases between. The CDR3 sequence is 14 residues long. Germline V CDR1 and CDR2: MNHEY, SVGAGI. CDR3 sequence: CASSQQGSNEKLFF. For the CDR3, the DNA is TGTGCCAGCAGTCAACAGGGATCTAATGAAAAACTGTTTTTT.

The CDR3 bases are TGTGCCAGCAGCTTGGGTCAGGGGGAAAAACTGTTTTTT. It codes for CASSLGQGEKLFF. The V call is TRBV7-9, the J call TRBJ1-4; the D gene is possibly TRBD1 (6 bases). Trimming stripped 3 bases from V and 8 bases from J, with 10 bases between. From germline, CDR1 is SEHNR and CDR2 FQNEAQ (reference sequence). This CDR3 spans 13 amino acids.

Here the CDR3 DNA reads TGTGCCAGCTCGGAACTACAGGGGGATCAGCCCCAGCATTTT. The encoded protein is CASSELQGDQPQHF. The chain links TRBV18 to TRBJ1-5; 8 bases are a match to TRBD1. Trimming cost V 6 bases and J 5 bases; bases outside gene matches: 6. This CDR3 comprises 14 residues. The germline V gene has CDR1 KGHSH and CDR2 LQKENI.